This passage covers 10 T cell receptor beta chains from one sample sequenced in a study of blood T cell repertoires in COVID-19. The assay was immunoSEQ multiplex PCR, and TCRdb's table has in-frame clones only and misses some. The sample has about 270,000 clones; over 75% are singletons. The sequenced sample consisted of PBMCs or T cells enriched from blood (not recorded which). The receptors stem from a man aged 18 to 29 who had recovered from COVID-19.

This clone was detected once. The genes are TRBV12-5 and TRBJ1-4; 7 nucleotides match TRBD1. Germline V gives CDR1 LGHNT, CDR2 FRNRAP. CDR3 length equals 14 residues. The ends lost 1 base at V and 10 bases at J; junction bases unmatched: 6. The CDR3 is CASGLGQGLGKLFF. The CDR3 DNA reads as TGTGCTAGTGGTTTGGGACAGGGCTTAGGAAAACTGTTTTTT. The whole variable domain, filled in from reference TRBV12-5 and TRBJ1-4, reads DARVTQTPRHKVTEMGQEVTMRCQPILGHNTVFWYRQTMMQGLELLAYFRNRAPLDDSGMPKDRFSAEMPDATLATLKIQPSEPRDSAVYFCASGLGQGLGKLFFGSGTQLSVL.

On this clone itself: Other DNA sequences from this sample encode an identical CDR3 as well. The chain carries TRBV27 and TRBJ2-5; 9 bases line up with TRBD2. The ends lost 4 bases at V and 5 bases at J; junction bases unmatched: 5. Germline assignment: CDR1 MNHEY and CDR2 SMNVEV (reference sequence). The CDR3 has 14 residues. The CDR3 nucleotides are TGTGCCAGCAGTTCTTTAGCGGGAGATGAGACCCAGTACTTC. Translated, it gives CASSSLAGDETQYF.

The chain uses TRBV11-2 and TRBJ1-1; D might be TRBD1 (5 bases). Germline CDR1 and CDR2: SGHAT and FQNNGV. The CDR3 length is 16 residues. Deletions cut 5 bases from V and 1 base from J, with 17 bases between. The CDR3 DNA follows: TGTGCCAGCAGCCTAGGGTGGGGCAGGGAGAACACTGAAGCTTTCTTT. The encoded protein is CASSLGWGRENTEAFF.

J is TRBJ1-6 and V is TRBV7-9; D is uncertain. The germline V gene encodes CDR1 SEHNR and CDR2 FQNEAQ (reference sequence). V dropped 1 base and J dropped 6 bases, with 10 bases sitting between them. The CDR3 contains 15 residues. In DNA, the CDR3 is TGTGCCAGCAGCTTAGGCGCAGGTTCTAATTCACCCCTCCACTTT. Protein product: CASSLGAGSNSPLHF. Together with reference TRBV7-9 and TRBJ1-6, the CDR3 gives the full variable domain: DTGVSQNPRHKITKRGQNVTFRCDPISEHNRLYWYRQTLGQGPEFLTYFQNEAQLEKSRLLSDRFSAERPKGSFSTLEIQRTEQGDSAMYLCASSLGAGSNSPLHFGNGTRLTVT.

The genes are TRBV6-1 and TRBJ1-1; TRBD1 aligns across 7 bases. The CDR3 is 15 amino acids. J was trimmed by 12 bases and V by 0 bases; bases with no gene match: 13. CDR1 and CDR2 from the germline V gene are MNHNS and SASEGT. The CDR3 reads CASSEADEGGQTTFF. The CDR3 region has the DNA TGTGCCAGCAGTGAAGCGGATGAAGGGGGACAGACAACTTTCTTT.

The gene calls are TRBV14 and TRBJ1-2; 10 bases match TRBD1. The length of the CDR3 is 14 residues. Germline CDR1 SGHDN, CDR2 FVKESK. Trimming took 4 bases from V and 5 from J; bases not matched to a gene: 4. The DNA for the CDR3 is TGTGCCAGCAGCCGCCGGGACAGGGGATATGGCTACACCTTC. Translating it yields CASSRRDRGYGYTF.

This rearrangement joins TRBV3-1 (or the pseudogene TRBV3-2) to TRBJ1-2, with D maybe TRBD1 (6 bases). Germline V gene lookup returns CDR1 LGHDT and CDR2 YNNKEL (reference sequence). V lost 2 bases and J 5 bases, leaving 15 bases between the germline ends. CDR3 length: 15 residues. The CDR3 protein is CASSQLGDRLYGYTF. CDR3 nucleotides: TGTGCCAGCAGCCAATTGGGTGACAGGCTATATGGCTACACCTTC.

V is TRBV30 and J is TRBJ1-5; 9 bases agree with TRBD1. Germline-derived CDR1 and CDR2 are GTSNPN and SVGIG (reference sequence). Losses at the gene ends were 2 bases for V and 6 bases for J; bases not matched to a gene: 5. The CDR3 length is 14 residues. DNA of the CDR3: TGTGCCTGGAGTCAAAACAGGGGGCGTCAGCCCCAGCATTTT. Translation gives CAWSQNRGRQPQHF.

This clone has only one observation. The chain has TRBV27 and TRBJ2-1, with 9 bases aligning to TRBD2. The length of the CDR3 is 13 residues. Germline V gives CDR1 MNHEY, CDR2 SMNVEV (reference sequence). V gave up 4 bases and J gave up 9 bases; unmatched junction bases: 4. CDR3 sequence: CASSWREGTEQFF. CDR3 bases: TGTGCCAGCAGTTGGCGGGAGGGGACTGAGCAGTTCTTC.

This chain connects TRBV7-3 to TRBJ2-3; D may be TRBD1 (6 bases). This CDR3 is built from 14 residues. In germline, CDR1 is SGHTA, CDR2 FQGTGA. V was clipped by 5 bases and J by 4 bases, with 13 bases between them. The CDR3 DNA sequence: TGTGCCAGCAGCAAGGCACCAGGGGCAGATACGCAGTATTTT. It specifies CASSKAPGADTQYF.